One and the same sample provided the 3 T cell receptor beta chains below, sequenced in a study of blood T cell repertoires in COVID-19. The repertoire was sequenced with immunoSEQ multiplex PCR; TCRdb's copy has only in-frame clones and lacks some. The data show under 350,000 clones, approximately 83% seen once. Material for sequencing was peripheral blood. Receptors originate from a woman in her forties or fifties who had recovered from COVID-19.

The chain carries TRBV5-1 and TRBJ1-4; 10 bases match TRBD1. Germline assignment: CDR1 SGHRS and CDR2 YFSETQ. The CDR3 runs 14 residues. V gave up 4 bases and J gave up 10 bases; unmatched junction bases: 7. CDR3 in amino acids: CASSRDRGRGKLFF. DNA of the CDR3: TGCGCCAGCAGCCGAGACAGGGGGCGCGGAAAACTGTTTTTT.

This clone has just a few counts. J is TRBJ2-5 and V is TRBV5-5; D not certain. Per the germline V gene, CDR1 is SGHKS and CDR2 is YYEKEE (reference sequence). The CDR3 is 14 amino acids. V gave up 0 bases and J gave up 5 bases, with 11 bases separating them. Written as DNA, the CDR3 is TGTGCCAGCAGCTTGGATCGCCAGAGGGAGACCCAGTACTTC. Translated: CASSLDRQRETQYF.

The rearrangement links TRBV5-6 to TRBJ1-3; 7 bases fit TRBD1. Germline lookup yields CDR1 SGHDT and CDR2 YYEEEE. The CDR3 is made up of 15 amino acids. V gave up 2 bases and J gave up 2 bases; unmatched junction bases: 4. CDR3 coding DNA: TGTGCCAGCAGCTTTCAAGGGACAGCTGGAAACACCATATATTTT. It is translated as CASSFQGTAGNTIYF. Based on the CDR3 plus reference TRBV5-6 and TRBJ1-3, the full variable domain is DAGVTQSPTHLIKTRGQQVTLRCSPKSGHDTVSWYQQALGQGPQFIFQYYEEEERQRGNFPDRFSGHQFPNYSSELNVNALLLGDSALYLCASSFQGTAGNTIYFGEGSWLTVV.